The 17 T cell receptor beta chains reported below all come from one sample, sequenced in a study of cytomegalovirus exposure and HLA in healthy donors. The PCR used 60 Vbeta and 13 Jbeta primers. The protocol was immunoSEQ multiplex PCR, while the TCRdb copy is restricted to in-frame clones and leaves out a portion. The top ten clones hold about 1.4% of a sample with 200,000 to 250,000 clones, about 83% of them seen once. Sequenced input: PBMCs. Receptors were obtained from a girl aged 5 to 17 in good health and CMV-seronegative.

CDR3 bases: TGTGCCAGCAGTTTAGGGGTCACTGAAGCTTTCTTT. Translation: CASSLGVTEAFF. The chain uses TRBV6-6 and TRBJ1-1; tentatively, D is TRBD1 (5 bases). V was pared by 4 bases and J by 4 bases, with 7 bases between. Germline V gene lookup returns CDR1 MNHNY and CDR2 SVGAGI (reference sequence). The CDR3 has 12 residues.

The rearrangement uses TRBV9 and TRBJ2-3; D might be TRBD2 (7 bases). V was pared by 3 bases and J by 6 bases, with 14 bases between. This CDR3 has 14 amino acids. Germline V gene sequence: CDR1 SGDLS, CDR2 YYNGEE. The CDR3 DNA is TGTGCCAGCAGCGGAGAGGGGGGGAGGGATACGCAGTATTTT. Translating gives CASSGEGGRDTQYF.

This clone appeared a single time. The chain has TRBV7-2 and TRBJ2-7; D not certain. The germline V and J ends were trimmed by 2 bases and 4 bases, with 6 bases remaining between them. The CDR3 consists of 12 residues. Germline V gene lookup returns CDR1 SGHTA and CDR2 FQGNSA. In nucleotides, the CDR3 is TGTGCCAGCAGCTTAATGCAGTACGAGCAGTACTTC. Protein product: CASSLMQYEQYF.

This CDR3 reads CASSLIAGVETQYF. The DNA for the CDR3 is TGCGCCAGCAGCCTAATAGCGGGAGTGGAGACCCAGTACTTC. The chain employs TRBV5-1 and TRBJ2-5; 9 positions agree with TRBD2. Germline loops: CDR1 SGHRS, CDR2 YFSETQ. The CDR3 spans 14 residues. After removal of 4 bases from V and 5 bases from J, the junction contained 6 bases not matched to a gene.

Comment on this clone: Other DNA sequences in this specimen translate into the identical CDR3. V gene TRBV28 combines with J gene TRBJ1-5; 8 nucleotides align to TRBD1. V dropped 5 bases and J dropped 4; count of bases not matched to a gene: 7. Germline CDR1 is MDHEN and CDR2 is SYDVKM. CDR3 size: 15 residues. The CDR3 DNA reads TGTGCCAGCAGTCTGAACAGGGGGAGAAATCAGCCCCAGCATTTT. This encodes CASSLNRGRNQPQHF.

This chain connects TRBV25-1 to TRBJ1-1, with 11 bases matching TRBD1. Trimming took 4 bases from V and 0 from J; bases not matched to a gene: 10. Germline loops: CDR1 MGHDK, CDR2 SYGVNS. This CDR3 contains 18 residues. The CDR3 bases are TGTGCCAGCAGTGGTTCCGGGACAGGGGGTGGTATGAACACTGAAGCTTTCTTT. Encoded protein: CASSGSGTGGGMNTEAFF.

This chain uses TRBV7-2 with TRBJ2-4; D call uncertain. Trimming took 2 bases from V and 9 from J, leaving 5 bases between them. Germline V gene data show CDR1 as SGHTA and CDR2 as FQGNSA. The CDR3 consists of 11 residues. The CDR3 protein is CASSLLSIQYF. CDR3 DNA: TGTGCCAGCAGCTTATTGAGCATTCAGTACTTC.

The CDR3 is CASSPGTGQGYTF. The CDR3 nucleotides are TGTGCCAGCAGTCCAGGGACAGGGCAGGGCTACACCTTC. This chain links TRBV27 with TRBJ1-2; TRBD1 agrees at 9 bases. CDR3 length equals 13 residues. V lost 5 bases to trimming and J lost 8 bases; unmatched junction nucleotides: 6. Germline values: CDR1 MNHEY, CDR2 SMNVEV (reference sequence).

The J gene is TRBJ2-5, the V gene TRBV9; the match to TRBD2 covers 12 bases. The CDR3 sequence is 21 residues long. Germline assignment: CDR1 SGDLS and CDR2 YYNGEE. V lost 4 bases, J lost 5 bases, and 24 bases stayed unmatched. The CDR3 coding sequence is TGTGCCAGCAGCCATAACCGGGACTCAGGACTAGCGGGGAGATCCAGTGAGACCCAGTACTTC. Encoded protein: CASSHNRDSGLAGRSSETQYF.

This clone was picked up a small number of times. The chain is built from TRBV28 and TRBJ1-1; D is ambiguous. Germline CDR1 reads MDHEN; CDR2 reads SYDVKM. Trimming removed 3 bases at V and 0 bases at J, with 8 bases between. This CDR3 is built from 14 residues. The DNA for the CDR3 is TGTGCCAGCAGTTTTGAGGATTTGAACACTGAAGCTTTCTTT. Its translation: CASSFEDLNTEAFF.

Only a few counts were recorded for this clone. This chain uses TRBV5-6 with TRBJ1-5, with 9 bases fitting TRBD1. CDR1 SGHDT and CDR2 YYEEEE come from the germline V gene. CDR3 length: 15 amino acids. V gave up 2 bases and J gave up 4 bases; unmatched junction bases: 4. CDR3 loop: CASSFGQGRNQPQHF. DNA of the CDR3: TGTGCCAGCAGCTTCGGACAGGGGAGGAATCAGCCCCAGCATTTT.

The chain joins TRBV15 to TRBJ2-2, with D tentatively TRBD1 (6 bases). This CDR3 has 16 amino acids. The V end lost 8 bases, the J end lost 5 bases, and 21 bases lay between the germline ends. The V gene's germline CDR1 is LNHNV and CDR2 YYDKDF (reference sequence). The CDR3 here is CATGDNPASSTGELFF. The CDR3 bases are TGTGCCACCGGGGACAACCCCGCGTCATCGACCGGGGAGCTGTTTTTT.

This clone has just a few counts. V usage is TRBV4-3 and J usage is TRBJ1-2; D is unresolved. Between the trimmed V and J ends, which lost 6 bases and 6 bases, there was a span of 11 bases. The germline gives CDR1 LGHNA, CDR2 YSLEER. The CDR3 has 12 residues. CDR3 residues: CASSSLLDGYTF. As DNA, the CDR3 is TGCGCCAGCAGTTCTCTCCTCGATGGCTACACCTTC.

The J gene is TRBJ2-7, the V gene TRBV7-2; D might be TRBD2 (5 bases). This CDR3 contains 13 residues. Germline V lookup: CDR1 SGHTA, CDR2 FQGNSA. Trimming removed 5 bases from V and 4 bases from J, with 12 bases in between. CDR3 DNA: TGTGCCAGCAGCCGTACTAGAGGATACGAGCAGTACTTC. It codes for CASSRTRGYEQYF.

The chain links TRBV29-1 to TRBJ1-5; 7 bases agree with TRBD1. The J segment lost 2 bases and the V segment lost 0 bases, leaving 1 base of the junction unmatched. The CDR3 consists of 14 residues. Germline CDR1 reads SQVTM; CDR2 reads ANQGSEA. CDR3 DNA: TGCAGCGTTGAAGAAACAGGGGGCAATCAGCCCCAGCATTTT. Translating gives CSVEETGGNQPQHF.

This chain uses TRBV18 with TRBJ2-5, with D perhaps TRBD2 (5 bases). Germline CDR1 is KGHSH and CDR2 is LQKENI. The CDR3 loop spans 17 amino acids. Deletions cut 6 bases from V and 3 bases from J, with 23 bases between. The CDR3 protein is CASSPSIYTTMEETQYF. CDR3 DNA: TGTGCCAGCTCCCCATCCATTTACACGACTATGGAAGAGACCCAGTACTTC.

The table lists this clone with a count of one. For the CDR3, the DNA is TGTGCCAGCAGACAATCCGGGACAGCGGTTAATTCACCCCTCCACTTT. Translated: CASRQSGTAVNSPLHF. This sequence joins TRBV25-1 and TRBJ1-6, with 7 bases lining up with TRBD1. CDR3 length equals 16 residues. V trimming: 6 bases; J trimming: 6 bases; junction bases outside the gene matches: 11. Looked up from germline, CDR1 is MGHDK and CDR2 is SYGVNS. Complete variable domain (other parts from reference TRBV25-1 and TRBJ1-6): EADIYQTPRYLVIGTGKKITLECSQTMGHDKMYWYQQDPGMELHLIHYSYGVNSTEKGDLSSESTVSRIRTEHFPLTLESARPSHTSQYLCASRQSGTAVNSPLHFGNGTRLTVT.